Listed here is a single T cell receptor beta chain. Its antigen is not identified. Version v3.0 of the immunoSEQ assay was performed at survey level. Method: immunoSEQ multiplex PCR; TCRdb's copy keeps in-frame clones and lacks some. The sample yields 30,000 to 40,000 clones, approximately 97% seen once. This record belongs to a study of long-term antiretroviral therapy in people with HIV. Findings and limits, study-wide: Repertoires looked antigen-experienced, with only a slight naive shift after ART.

The V gene's germline CDR1 is MNHNS and CDR2 SASEGT. The CDR3 sequence is 14 residues long. Trimming stripped 8 bases from V and 4 bases from J, with 17 bases between. Sequenced material: unsorted PBMCs, taken 6.9 years after starting antiretroviral therapy. This chain connects TRBV6-1 to TRBJ1-1, with D tentatively TRBD1 (5 bases). The sequence was collected from a man in his thirties or forties with HIV. The CDR3 protein is CASGANRVSTEAFF. CDR3 DNA: TGTGCCAGCGGGGCCAACCGGGTCTCCACTGAAGCTTTCTTT.